This is a list of T cell receptor beta chains from one sample in a study of CD8 T cells in Susac syndrome. TCRdb recomputed calls from the immunoSEQ multiplex PCR reads with MiXCR, one row per CDR3 protein. The sample lists about 190,000 distinct CDR3 sequences, just under 95% occurring once. Sequencing input: CD8+ T cells from PBMCs. Source of these receptors: a human donor with Susac syndrome. Both conserved end residues are part of each CDR3. The D gene is left open where the match is weak. Where a row states a size, it is once, few, many or the class of an expanded clone; other rows omit it.

CDR3nt: TGTGCCAGCAGTGGGCGGGAGGTGGATACGCAGTATTTT; CDR3aa: CASSGREVDTQYF; j_gene: TRBJ2-3; d_gene: TRBD2; abundance: NA; v_gene: TRBV28
CDR3nt: TGTGCCAGCAGTTTGGGCGGCTATGAGCAGTTCTTC; CDR3aa: CASSLGGYEQFF; j_gene: TRBJ2-1; d_gene: NA; abundance: NA; v_gene: TRBV28
CDR3nt: TGTGCCTGGAAAACAGGGACAGGGGGGAACGAGCAGTACTTC; CDR3aa: CAWKTGTGGNEQYF; j_gene: TRBJ2-7; d_gene: TRBD1; abundance: NA; v_gene: TRBV30
CDR3nt: TGTGCCAGCATCGAACTCTCCCGGACAGGGGATCATGGCTACACCTTC; CDR3aa: CASIELSRTGDHGYTF; j_gene: TRBJ1-2; d_gene: TRBD1; abundance: NA; v_gene: TRBV7-9
CDR3nt: TGTGCCAGCAGCTTAGTACAGGGAACCTACGAGCAGTACTTC; CDR3aa: CASSLVQGTYEQYF; j_gene: TRBJ2-7; d_gene: NA; abundance: once; v_gene: TRBV7-9
CDR3nt: TGCAGTGCTTACCTTTACGAGCAGTACTTC; CDR3aa: CSAYLYEQYF; j_gene: TRBJ2-7; d_gene: NA; abundance: NA; v_gene: TRBV20-1
CDR3nt: TGTGCCAGCAGGGGCCAAATGGAGACCCAGTACTTC; CDR3aa: CASRGQMETQYF; j_gene: TRBJ2-5; d_gene: NA; abundance: NA; v_gene: TRBV2
CDR3nt: TGTGCCAGCAGCCAAGGGGGCTTTGGAAACACCATATATTTT; CDR3aa: CASSQGGFGNTIYF; j_gene: TRBJ1-3; d_gene: NA; abundance: NA; v_gene: TRBV3-1
CDR3nt: TGTGCCAGCAGCACCCAGGGAGACACTGAAGCTTTCTTT; CDR3aa: CASSTQGDTEAFF; j_gene: TRBJ1-1; d_gene: NA; abundance: NA; v_gene: TRBV6-5
CDR3nt: TGCAGCGTTGATTTCGGTGGACCGCTCTACGAGCAGTACTTC; CDR3aa: CSVDFGGPLYEQYF; j_gene: TRBJ2-7; d_gene: NA; abundance: few; v_gene: TRBV29-1
CDR3nt: TGTGCCAGCAGCACGACGAGGTCGGGACAGGGGGCTTTAAGCTCCTACGAGCAGTACTTC; CDR3aa: CASSTTRSGQGALSSYEQYF; j_gene: TRBJ2-7; d_gene: TRBD1; abundance: once; v_gene: TRBV11-2
CDR3nt: TGTGCCAGCAGACTCATTGGACTAGCGGGGTACTATGAGCAGTTCTTC; CDR3aa: CASRLIGLAGYYEQFF; j_gene: TRBJ2-1; d_gene: TRBD2; abundance: NA; v_gene: TRBV4-2
CDR3nt: TGTGCCACCAGCCGTAGCAGAGATACGCAGTATTTT; CDR3aa: CATSRSRDTQYF; j_gene: TRBJ2-3; d_gene: NA; abundance: NA; v_gene: TRBV15
CDR3nt: TGTGCCAGCAGTCAGGGGTGGTACGAGCAGTACTTC; CDR3aa: CASSQGWYEQYF; j_gene: TRBJ2-7; d_gene: NA; abundance: NA; v_gene: TRBV12-3/TRBV12-4
CDR3nt: TGTGCCAGCAGCGCCAAAACAGGGTTTGGAGTCTGGGAGACCCAGTACTTC; CDR3aa: CASSAKTGFGVWETQYF; j_gene: TRBJ2-5; d_gene: NA; abundance: NA; v_gene: TRBV5-6
CDR3nt: TGTGCCAGCAGTCCGGACGGAGTACCTAACTATGGCTACACCTTC; CDR3aa: CASSPDGVPNYGYTF; j_gene: TRBJ1-2; d_gene: NA; abundance: NA; v_gene: TRBV6-6
CDR3nt: TGCGCCAGCAGCCCCCAAATTGACAGGGTAGGAGCTTTCTTT; CDR3aa: CASSPQIDRVGAFF; j_gene: TRBJ1-1; d_gene: TRBD1; abundance: NA; v_gene: TRBV5-1
CDR3nt: TGTGCCAGCAGTGATACCTACAGGGTTGACATTCAGTACTTC; CDR3aa: CASSDTYRVDIQYF; j_gene: TRBJ2-4; d_gene: NA; abundance: NA; v_gene: TRBV28
CDR3nt: TGCGCCAGCAGCCAAACACGACTAGCGGGTAACAATGAGCAGTTCTTC; CDR3aa: CASSQTRLAGNNEQFF; j_gene: TRBJ2-1; d_gene: TRBD2; abundance: NA; v_gene: TRBV5-1
CDR3nt: TGTGCCACAGGGGGCAACTATGGCTACACCTTC; CDR3aa: CATGGNYGYTF; j_gene: TRBJ1-2; d_gene: TRBD1; abundance: NA; v_gene: TRBV7-9
CDR3nt: TGCAGCGTTGAATTGCAGGGGAGTTCGGACGAGCAGTACTTC; CDR3aa: CSVELQGSSDEQYF; j_gene: TRBJ2-7; d_gene: NA; abundance: NA; v_gene: TRBV29-1
CDR3nt: TGTGCCTGGAGGCTAGCGGGGGGGCTCTACGAGCAGTACTTC; CDR3aa: CAWRLAGGLYEQYF; j_gene: TRBJ2-7; d_gene: TRBD2; abundance: NA; v_gene: TRBV30
CDR3nt: TGTGCCAGCAGTATAGGGGGCGCAGCCTACGAGCAGTACTTC; CDR3aa: CASSIGGAAYEQYF; j_gene: TRBJ2-7; d_gene: TRBD1; abundance: NA; v_gene: TRBV2
CDR3nt: TGTGCCAGCAGCTCTCAACAGGGGAACGGAGAGACCCAGTACTTC; CDR3aa: CASSSQQGNGETQYF; j_gene: TRBJ2-5; d_gene: TRBD1; abundance: NA; v_gene: TRBV5-4
CDR3nt: TGTGCCAGCAGCCACAGGGACCGGGGAGATACGCAGTATTTT; CDR3aa: CASSHRDRGDTQYF; j_gene: TRBJ2-3; d_gene: NA; abundance: NA; v_gene: TRBV5-6
CDR3nt: TGTGCCAGCAGCTTGGACGGCCTCTATGGCTACACCTTC; CDR3aa: CASSLDGLYGYTF; j_gene: TRBJ1-2; d_gene: NA; abundance: NA; v_gene: TRBV5-6
CDR3nt: TGTGCCAGCAGGCCTACCACCAATCAGCCCCAGCATTTT; CDR3aa: CASRPTTNQPQHF; j_gene: TRBJ1-5; d_gene: NA; abundance: NA; v_gene: TRBV28
CDR3nt: TGTGCCAGCAGCTTAGTCTTCCGCGGGGGGGCTGAAGCTTTCTTT; CDR3aa: CASSLVFRGGAEAFF; j_gene: TRBJ1-1; d_gene: NA; abundance: NA; v_gene: TRBV11-2
CDR3nt: TGTGCCAGCAGTTTGGAAGGAGATGAGCAGTTCTTC; CDR3aa: CASSLEGDEQFF; j_gene: TRBJ2-1; d_gene: NA; abundance: NA; v_gene: TRBV27
CDR3nt: TGTGCCAGCAGCTTAGACACAGGGGCCCAAGAGACCCAGTACTTC; CDR3aa: CASSLDTGAQETQYF; j_gene: TRBJ2-5; d_gene: TRBD1; abundance: NA; v_gene: TRBV7-9
CDR3nt: TGCGCCAGCAGCCAAGATCATTACCAGGACACGGCGAAGACCCAGTACTTC; CDR3aa: CASSQDHYQDTAKTQYF; j_gene: TRBJ2-5; d_gene: NA; abundance: once; v_gene: TRBV4-1
CDR3nt: TGCAGTGCTAGAGATATGATGGCTAGCGAGAACGAGCAGTACTTC; CDR3aa: CSARDMMASENEQYF; j_gene: TRBJ2-7; d_gene: NA; abundance: once; v_gene: TRBV20-1
CDR3nt: TGTGCCAGCAGCGCCGATCTTACAGGGAACGGTGGCTACACCTTC; CDR3aa: CASSADLTGNGGYTF; j_gene: TRBJ1-2; d_gene: NA; abundance: NA; v_gene: TRBV9